The 21 T cell receptor beta chains given below trace back to one sample, sequenced in a study of identical twins. TCRdb re-called the 5' RACE reads with MiXCR, one entry per CDR3 protein. Counted here are 700,000 or so distinct CDR3 sequences, 21% occurring once; the ten biggest clones make up approximately 4.5%. The same sample was also used in a study of T cells expressing NK-cell markers.

The sequenced sample was PBMCs. The receptors were sampled from a woman aged 18 to 35 in good health.

This chain connects TRBV20-1 to TRBJ2-5; maybe TRBD1 (6 bases). Per the germline V gene, CDR1 is DFQATT and CDR2 is SNEGSKA (reference sequence). The CDR3 contains 13 residues. The germline V and J ends were trimmed by 1 base and 4 bases, with 10 bases remaining between them. CDR3 nucleotides: TGCAGTGCTAGAGCCTTAGGGGGAGAGACCCAGTACTTC. It specifies CSARALGGETQYF.

This clonotype was observed a handful of times. This chain uses TRBV10-3 with TRBJ2-6; the D gene is possibly TRBD1 (5 bases). Trimming stripped 0 bases from V and 4 bases from J, with 16 bases between. Germline values: CDR1 ENHRY, CDR2 SYGVKD. The length of the CDR3 is 18 residues. The CDR3, as DNA: TGTGCCATCAGTGAGTCACCGGGCCAGGGTCGGGGGGCCAACGTCCTGACTTTC. Amino acids: CAISESPGQGRGANVLTF.

The sample holds many counts of this clonotype. This chain connects TRBV29-1 to TRBJ1-2, with TRBD1 matching over 9 bases. Germline V gives CDR1 SQVTM, CDR2 ANQGSEA. The CDR3 length is 12 residues. The V gene end was trimmed by 4 bases and the J gene end by 7 bases; junction bases not matched to a gene: 4. The DNA of the CDR3 is TGCAGCGTTGGACGGACAGGGGTTGGCTACACCTTC. This encodes CSVGRTGVGYTF.

This chain connects TRBV12-3 or TRBV12-4 to TRBJ2-1; 9 nucleotides line up with TRBD2. The CDR3 covers 15 residues. J gave up 5 bases and V 4 bases, and 6 bases lay outside the gene matches. This chain's CDR3 is CASSYPSGKDNEQFF. The CDR3 region has the DNA TGTGCCAGCAGTTACCCTAGCGGGAAGGACAATGAGCAGTTCTTC.

This clonotype occurred many times. The chain combines TRBV12-3 or TRBV12-4 with TRBJ1-1; D uncertain. This CDR3 has 13 amino acids. Trimming took 10 bases from V and 1 from J, leaving 13 bases between them. Here the CDR3 DNA reads TGTGCCACGGCGGGTCCGGGGAACACTGAAGCTTTCTTT. This encodes CATAGPGNTEAFF.

The chain has TRBV7-6 and TRBJ2-1, with 11 positions matching TRBD2. The CDR3 has 14 amino acids. J was trimmed by 10 bases and V by 7 bases; bases with no gene match: 9. The germline gives CDR1 SGHVS, CDR2 FNYEAQ. CDR3 amino acids: CASIPLAGGGEQFF. CDR3 DNA: TGTGCCAGCATCCCGCTAGCGGGAGGAGGCGAGCAGTTCTTC.

This clonotype was seen a handful of times. The J gene is TRBJ2-1, the V gene TRBV15; no clear D gene. V shed 3 bases and J shed 9 bases, with 12 bases lying between them. Germline V gives CDR1 LNHNV, CDR2 YYDKDF (reference sequence). The CDR3 contains 13 residues. CDR3 in amino acids: CATSRAPMGEQFF. In DNA, the CDR3 is TGTGCCACCAGCAGGGCCCCGATGGGTGAGCAGTTCTTC.

In its sample, this clonotype was seen a few times. This chain uses TRBV7-6 with TRBJ2-5; D is perhaps TRBD1 (5 bases). Germline assignment: CDR1 SGHVS and CDR2 FNYEAQ. The CDR3 loop spans 12 amino acids. Trimming took off 5 bases at V and 5 bases at J, with 9 bases between the two ends. The CDR3 sequence is CASSPRDETQYF. Here the CDR3 DNA reads TGTGCCAGCAGCCCCAGGGATGAGACCCAGTACTTC.

The chain's CDR3 is CSATTRLALDKNIQYF. The CDR3 DNA follows: TGCAGTGCTACGACTCGACTAGCGTTGGACAAAAACATTCAGTACTTC. This chain joins TRBV20-1 and TRBJ2-4; the match to TRBD2 covers 8 bases. The CDR3 extends over 16 amino acids. CDR1 is DFQATT and CDR2 is SNEGSKA in the germline V gene (reference sequence). The trim removed 4 bases at V and 3 bases at J, leaving 11 bases unmatched.

This clonotype was seen at least ten times. The chain recombines TRBV7-2 with TRBJ2-2, with a possible D match to TRBD1 (6 bases). Germline-derived CDR1 and CDR2 are SGHTA and FQGNSA. The CDR3 runs 13 residues. Trimming took 5 bases from V and 9 from J, leaving 13 bases between them. The DNA for the CDR3 is TGTGCCAGCAGCACCGGACAGCGCCGGGAGCTGTTTTTT. It translates to CASSTGQRRELFF.

The chain is built from TRBV12-3 or TRBV12-4 and TRBJ2-1, with D possibly matching TRBD2 (5 bases). The CDR3 is made up of 14 amino acids. Trimming removed 6 bases from V and 9 bases from J, with 18 bases in between. The CDR3 bases are TGTGCCAGCAGCGACGGACTGGGTGGCTTTGAGCAGTTCTTC. This gives the protein CASSDGLGGFEQFF.

The chain links TRBV20-1 to TRBJ2-3, with 7 bases fitting TRBD1. J was trimmed by 2 bases and V by 5 bases; bases with no gene match: 10. Germline CDR1 DFQATT, CDR2 SNEGSKA (reference sequence). This CDR3 spans 15 amino acids. Here the CDR3 DNA reads TGCAGTGCTGTCAGGAGGACAGGACCCACAGATACGCAGTATTTT. Amino acid sequence: CSAVRRTGPTDTQYF.

This chain links TRBV12-3 or TRBV12-4 with TRBJ2-1, with D uncertain. This CDR3 comprises 14 residues. V was shortened by 6 bases and J by 3 bases, with 12 bases between the two germline ends. CDR3 protein: CASSLMFDYNEQFF. The CDR3 nucleotides are TGTGCCAGCAGCTTGATGTTTGACTACAATGAGCAGTTCTTC.

The rearrangement uses TRBV6-5 and TRBJ1-2; 7 bases map to TRBD1. The V gene end was trimmed by 5 bases and the J gene end by 4 bases; junction bases not matched to a gene: 1. CDR1 MNHEY and CDR2 SVGAGI come from the germline V gene. CDR3 size: 12 residues. The CDR3 loop is CASSDRVYGYTF. The CDR3 nucleotides read TGTGCCAGCAGTGACAGGGTCTATGGCTACACCTTC.

This clonotype has just a few counts. The chain combines TRBV2 with TRBJ1-1; 8 bases are a match to TRBD1. Germline values: CDR1 SNHLY, CDR2 FYNNEI. CDR3 length equals 18 residues. The V segment lost 2 bases and the J segment 6 bases; nucleotides outside the gene matches: 17. CDR3 region: CASSENRGERYSVAEAFF. The DNA of the CDR3 is TGTGCCAGCAGTGAAAACAGGGGGGAGCGTTATAGTGTGGCTGAAGCTTTCTTT.

Comment on this clonotype: Germline and junction disagree at one end, which may indicate a read error. CDR3 loop: CASSVATVPGYTF. CDR3 DNA: TGTGCCAGCAGTGTAGCAACAGTGCCGGGCTACACCTTC. J is TRBJ1-2 and V is TRBV12-3 or TRBV12-4; unclear D gene. The CDR3 extends over 13 amino acids.

In its sample, this clonotype was seen many times. V gene TRBV13 combines with J gene TRBJ1-1; D call uncertain. With 6 bases removed from V and 1 base from J, the gap between germline ends came to 9 bases. Looked up from germline, CDR1 is PRHDT and CDR2 is FYEKMQ (reference sequence). The CDR3 length is 13 residues. As DNA, the CDR3 is TGTGCCAGCAGTTCCGCCTGGAACACTGAAGCTTTCTTT. Translated, it gives CASSSAWNTEAFF.

In its sample, this clonotype was seen a few times. The rearrangement joins TRBV20-1 to TRBJ2-3; no firm D call. Germline lookup yields CDR1 DFQATT and CDR2 SNEGSKA (reference sequence). V shed 6 bases and J shed 2 bases, with 15 bases lying between them. This CDR3 is 14 amino acids long. The CDR3 sequence is CSAPFKSSTDTQYF. CDR3 bases: TGCAGTGCGCCCTTCAAGTCCTCCACAGATACGCAGTATTTT.

This clonotype was recorded many times. V gene TRBV7-9 combines with J gene TRBJ1-1, with D uncertain. V was shortened by 4 bases and J by 5 bases, with 14 bases between the two germline ends. CDR1 and CDR2 (germline): SEHNR, FQNEAQ (reference sequence). This CDR3 comprises 14 residues. The DNA of the CDR3 is TGTGCCAGCAGCTCTGGTTACACCGGGACTGAAGCTTTCTTT. Translation: CASSSGYTGTEAFF.

V and J are TRBV5-5 and TRBJ2-5; D gene uncertain. CDR3 length equals 13 residues. CDR1 is SGHKS and CDR2 is YYEKEE in the germline V gene (reference sequence). V was pared by 1 base and J by 3 bases, with 7 bases between. Written as DNA, the CDR3 is TGTGCCAGCAGCTTGCACAGTAAAGAGACCCAGTACTTC. Amino acid sequence: CASSLHSKETQYF.

This chain connects TRBV20-1 to TRBJ2-3; D is unresolved. The V and J ends lost 2 bases and 0 bases respectively, with 9 bases between them. Germline-derived CDR1 and CDR2 are DFQATT and SNEGSKA (reference sequence). CDR3 length: 14 amino acids. CDR3 in DNA: TGCAGTGCTAGATCGGGTCCTAGCACAGATACGCAGTATTTT. Its protein is CSARSGPSTDTQYF.